A single sample is the source of the 23 T cell receptor beta chains below, sequenced in a study of blood T cell repertoires in COVID-19. The table came from immunoSEQ multiplex PCR; TCRdb's copy has only in-frame clones and leaves some out. The data hold 100,000 to 150,000 clones, with about 88% observed a single time. Specimen: peripheral blood. Receptors originate from a woman aged 80 or over with acute or convalescent COVID-19.

The chain couples TRBV2 to TRBJ2-7; maybe TRBD1 (6 bases). The CDR3 spans 12 residues. CDR1 is SNHLY, CDR2 FYNNEI, per germline. V gave up 6 bases and J gave up 6 bases, with 12 bases separating them. Here the CDR3 reads CASSGNRVEQYF. CDR3 nucleotides: TGTGCCAGCAGCGGGAACAGGGTCGAGCAGTACTTC.

The rearrangement joins TRBV20-1 to TRBJ2-3; D remains unclear. V lost 3 bases and J lost 3, with 13 bases in between. Germline CDR1 and CDR2: DFQATT and SNEGSKA (reference sequence). The CDR3 length is 14 residues. CDR3 in amino acids: CSASLGFGTDTQYF. CDR3 DNA sequence: TGCAGTGCTAGTCTAGGCTTTGGTACAGATACGCAGTATTTT.

The chain carries TRBV12-3 or TRBV12-4 and TRBJ1-5; the D gene is possibly TRBD1 (6 bases). CDR3 length: 12 residues. V shed 7 bases and J shed 7 bases, with 11 bases lying between them. CDR3 coding DNA: TGTGCCAGCAAAGGACAGTTGCAGCCCCAGCATTTT. Its protein product is CASKGQLQPQHF.

This clone was observed once. J is TRBJ1-3 and V is TRBV21-1; the table's D gene call, TRBD1, was not cross checked with the DNA. TRBV21-1 is tagged as a pseudogene. CDR3 length: 15 amino acids. The CDR3 DNA reads as TGTGCCTGCCGGGACAGGGGCAACTCTGGAAACACCATATATTTT. As protein: CACRDRGNSGNTIYF.

The chain uses TRBV6-5 and TRBJ2-5, with D maybe TRBD1 (5 bases). V was clipped by 6 bases and J by 0 bases, with 11 bases between them. Germline V gives CDR1 MNHEY, CDR2 SVGAGI. CDR3 length: 14 residues. This chain's CDR3 is CASSLDKYQETQYF. For the CDR3, the DNA is TGTGCCAGCAGCCTGGACAAGTACCAAGAGACCCAGTACTTC.

The gene calls are TRBV7-2 and TRBJ2-7; 7 nucleotides match TRBD1. Unmatched junction bases numbered 6, after V lost 1 base and J lost 3 bases. The CDR3 sequence is 15 residues long. CDR1 and CDR2 from the germline V gene are SGHTA and FQGNSA. CDR3 sequence reads: CASSLVGQINYEQYF. In DNA, the CDR3 is TGTGCCAGCAGCTTAGTGGGACAGATAAACTACGAGCAGTACTTC.

The chain employs TRBV4-1 and TRBJ2-1, with 12 bases matching TRBD2. In germline, CDR1 is MGHRA, CDR2 YSYEKL. Trimming cost V 1 base and J 6 bases; bases outside gene matches: 1. The CDR3 loop spans 15 amino acids. The CDR3 nucleotides read TGCGCCAGCAGCCAAGGACTAGCGGGAGTCAATGAGCAGTTCTTC. It yields the protein CASSQGLAGVNEQFF.

The chain employs TRBV7-2 and TRBJ2-5, with 9 nucleotides matching TRBD2. Germline V gene sequence: CDR1 SGHTA, CDR2 FQGNSA. Unmatched junction bases numbered 4, after V lost 1 base and J lost 1 base. There are 16 residues in the CDR3. The CDR3 DNA is TGTGCCAGCAGCTTAGGGCTAGCGGGACCCCAAGAGACCCAGTACTTC. As protein: CASSLGLAGPQETQYF.

This chain joins TRBV7-2 and TRBJ2-7; 7 bases agree with TRBD2. The CDR3 is 17 residues long. J was trimmed by 3 bases and V by 5 bases; bases with no gene match: 16. CDR1 is SGHTA, CDR2 FQGNSA, per germline. The DNA of the CDR3 is TGTGCCAGCAGCGAGACTTGGAGGGCGGGAGCTTTCTACGAGCAGTACTTC. Residues: CASSETWRAGAFYEQYF.

Here the CDR3 DNA reads TGTGCCAGCAGCTTGGCAGGGGGCACCCTCACTGAAGCTTTCTTT. This sequence encodes CASSLAGGTLTEAFF. The J gene is TRBJ1-1, the V gene TRBV7-2; 8 bases match TRBD1. CDR1 SGHTA and CDR2 FQGNSA come from the germline V gene. V trimming: 3 bases; J trimming: 4 bases; junction bases outside the gene matches: 7. The CDR3 sequence is 15 residues long.

The rearrangement uses TRBV5-1 and TRBJ2-3, with TRBD2 identical over 10 bases. J was trimmed by 1 base and V by 6 bases; bases with no gene match: 8. CDR3 length equals 16 residues. Germline CDR1 SGHRS, CDR2 YFSETQ. The CDR3 bases are TGCGCCAGCATGCTTGGCCTAGCGGGAGGCACAGATACGCAGTATTTT. The encoded protein is CASMLGLAGGTDTQYF.

The V call is TRBV2, the J call TRBJ1-6; 7 bases line up with TRBD1. The J segment lost 6 bases and the V segment lost 4 bases, leaving 6 bases of the junction unmatched. Germline V gives CDR1 SNHLY, CDR2 FYNNEI. This CDR3 region has 15 residues. This CDR3 is CASSGRQGTNSPLHF. The CDR3, as DNA: TGTGCCAGCAGTGGACGACAGGGTACTAATTCACCCCTCCACTTT.

The chain employs TRBV7-2 and TRBJ1-3; D ambiguous. Germline-derived CDR1 and CDR2 are SGHTA and FQGNSA. CDR3 length: 16 residues. V lost 1 base and J 0 bases, leaving 10 bases between the germline ends. CDR3 nucleotides: TGTGCCAGCAGCTTAGACGCCGGTCGCTCTGGAAACACCATATATTTT. This gives the protein CASSLDAGRSGNTIYF.

The chain carries TRBV7-2 and TRBJ2-6; D not resolved. In germline, CDR1 is SGHTA, CDR2 FQGNSA. Between the trimmed V and J ends, which lost 1 base and 0 bases, there was a span of 7 bases. The CDR3 length is 16 residues. CDR3 DNA sequence: TGTGCCAGCAGCTTAGGGTCCGGCTCTGGGGCCAACGTCCTGACTTTC. Amino acid sequence: CASSLGSGSGANVLTF.

The CDR3 is CASSPVLYNEQFF. Here the CDR3 DNA reads TGTGCCAGCTCACCGGTACTGTACAATGAGCAGTTCTTC. The chain joins TRBV18 to TRBJ2-1; D not certain. CDR1 is KGHSH, CDR2 LQKENI, per germline. The CDR3 totals 13 residues. Trimming removed 3 bases from V and 4 bases from J, with 7 bases in between.

The chain couples TRBV6-5 to TRBJ2-1; D may be TRBD2 (6 bases). This CDR3 is built from 15 residues. Germline V gene lookup returns CDR1 MNHEY and CDR2 SVGAGI. The V end lost 6 bases, the J end lost 5 bases, and 17 bases lay between the germline ends. CDR3 loop: CASSPRGFGNNEQFF. The CDR3 coding sequence is TGTGCCAGCAGCCCGCGGGGCTTCGGGAACAATGAGCAGTTCTTC.

This clone was seen a handful of times. CDR3: CASSEKDRGLYNEQFF. CDR3 DNA sequence: TGTGCCAGCAGTGAGAAGGACAGGGGACTTTACAATGAGCAGTTCTTC. This chain uses TRBV2 with TRBJ2-1; 9 nucleotides match TRBD1. After removal of 3 bases from V and 4 bases from J, the junction contained 7 bases not matched to a gene. The CDR3 is made up of 16 amino acids. CDR1 and CDR2 from the germline V gene are SNHLY and FYNNEI.

This chain connects TRBV5-6 to TRBJ1-2, with TRBD1 identical over 10 bases. J lost 7 bases, V lost 6 bases, and 6 bases had no gene match. The CDR3 has 13 amino acids. Germline assignment: CDR1 SGHDT and CDR2 YYEEEE. CDR3 in amino acids: CASTPGQGGGYTF. DNA of the CDR3: TGTGCCAGCACCCCTGGACAGGGGGGTGGCTACACCTTC.

The chain carries TRBV7-2 and TRBJ2-1; maybe TRBD1 (6 bases). Germline-derived CDR1 and CDR2 are SGHTA and FQGNSA. This CDR3 has 17 amino acids. V shed 5 bases and J shed 4 bases, with 21 bases lying between them. CDR3: CASSPHGGRQAYNEQFF. The DNA for the CDR3 is TGTGCCAGCAGCCCGCATGGGGGCAGGCAAGCTTACAATGAGCAGTTCTTC.

The chain links TRBV7-2 to TRBJ1-1; TRBD1 matches 7 bases. The junction had 7 bases not matched to a gene; V was cut back by 6 bases and J by 0 bases. This CDR3 comprises 15 residues. The germline V gene encodes CDR1 SGHTA and CDR2 FQGNSA. CDR3 sequence: CASRLQGTMNTEAFF. CDR3 nucleotides: TGTGCCAGCAGACTACAGGGGACAATGAACACTGAAGCTTTCTTT.

The V and J genes are TRBV6-5 and TRBJ2-7; D unresolved. Germline values: CDR1 MNHEY, CDR2 SVGAGI. Trimming removed 6 bases from V and 0 bases from J, with 12 bases in between. CDR3 length equals 14 residues. CDR3 residues: CASRLIESSYEQYF. The CDR3 nucleotides read TGTGCCAGCAGACTAATAGAGAGCTCCTACGAGCAGTACTTC.

The rearrangement links TRBV19 to TRBJ1-1; D is ambiguous. Per the germline V gene, CDR1 is LNHDA and CDR2 is SQIVND (reference sequence). There are 13 residues in the CDR3. V lost 3 bases to trimming and J lost 1 base, with 6 bases between them. In DNA form, the CDR3 reads TGTGCCAGTAGTATCCAGGAGAACACTGAAGCTTTCTTT. Translated: CASSIQENTEAFF.

The table lists this clone with a count of one. The chain couples TRBV9 to TRBJ2-1, with TRBD2 as a possible D gene (5 bases). Germline V gene data show CDR1 as SGDLS and CDR2 as YYNGEE. This CDR3 is 18 amino acids long. Trimming took off 4 bases at V and 0 bases at J, with 20 bases between the two ends. CDR3 region: CASSPPRDGLSSYNEQFF. The CDR3 DNA reads as TGTGCCAGCAGCCCCCCTCGTGATGGACTGAGCTCCTACAATGAGCAGTTCTTC.